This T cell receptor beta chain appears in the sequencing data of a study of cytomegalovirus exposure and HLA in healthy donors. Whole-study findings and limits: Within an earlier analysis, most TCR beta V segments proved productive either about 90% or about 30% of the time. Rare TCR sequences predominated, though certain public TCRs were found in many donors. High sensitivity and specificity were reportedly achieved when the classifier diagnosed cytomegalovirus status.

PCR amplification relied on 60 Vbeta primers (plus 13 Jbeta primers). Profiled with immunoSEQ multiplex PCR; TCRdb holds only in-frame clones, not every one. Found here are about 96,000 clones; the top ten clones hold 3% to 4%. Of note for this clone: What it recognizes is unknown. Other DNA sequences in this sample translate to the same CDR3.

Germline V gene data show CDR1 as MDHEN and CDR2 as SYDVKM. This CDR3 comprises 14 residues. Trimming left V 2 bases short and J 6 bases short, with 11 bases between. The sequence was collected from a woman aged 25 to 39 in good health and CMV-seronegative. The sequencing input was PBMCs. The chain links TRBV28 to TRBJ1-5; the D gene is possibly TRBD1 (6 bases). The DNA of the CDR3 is TGTGCCAGCAGTTTAGGGGGGGCTGGTCAGCCCCAGCATTTT. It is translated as CASSLGGAGQPQHF.